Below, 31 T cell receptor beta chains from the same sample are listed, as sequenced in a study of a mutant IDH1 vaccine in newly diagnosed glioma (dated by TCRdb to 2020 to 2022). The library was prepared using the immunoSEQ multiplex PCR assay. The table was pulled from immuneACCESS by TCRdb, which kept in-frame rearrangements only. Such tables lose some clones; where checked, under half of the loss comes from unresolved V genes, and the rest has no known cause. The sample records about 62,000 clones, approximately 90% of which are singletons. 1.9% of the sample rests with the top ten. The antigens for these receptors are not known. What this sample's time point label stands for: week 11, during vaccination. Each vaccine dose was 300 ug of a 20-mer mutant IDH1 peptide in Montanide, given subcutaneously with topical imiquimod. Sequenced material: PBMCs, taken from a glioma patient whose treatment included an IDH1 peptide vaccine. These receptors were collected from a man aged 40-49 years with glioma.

In DNA form, the CDR3 reads TGTGCCATCAGTGCCCTTGGGCAGGGGGTTAGAGAGACCCAGTACTTC. This sequence encodes CAISALGQGVRETQYF. The chain recombines TRBV10-3 with TRBJ2-5; 7 bases match TRBD1. This CDR3 spans 16 amino acids. V shed 4 bases, J shed 4 bases, and the junction held 12 bases outside the gene matches. CDR1 is ENHRY and CDR2 is SYGVKD in the germline V gene.

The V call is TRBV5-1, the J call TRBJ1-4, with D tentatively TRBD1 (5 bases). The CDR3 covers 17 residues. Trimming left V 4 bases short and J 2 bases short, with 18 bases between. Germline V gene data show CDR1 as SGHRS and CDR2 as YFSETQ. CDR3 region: CASSPLTARSTNEKLFF. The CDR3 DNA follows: TGCGCCAGCAGCCCCTTGACAGCCAGGAGCACTAATGAAAAACTGTTTTTT.

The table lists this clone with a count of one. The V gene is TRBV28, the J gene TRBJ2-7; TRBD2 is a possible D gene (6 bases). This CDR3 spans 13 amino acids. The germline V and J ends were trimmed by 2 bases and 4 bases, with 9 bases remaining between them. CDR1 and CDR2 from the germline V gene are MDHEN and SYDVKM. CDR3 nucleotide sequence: TGTGCCAGCAGTTTAGCTAGCGAGTACGAGCAGTACTTC. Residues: CASSLASEYEQYF.

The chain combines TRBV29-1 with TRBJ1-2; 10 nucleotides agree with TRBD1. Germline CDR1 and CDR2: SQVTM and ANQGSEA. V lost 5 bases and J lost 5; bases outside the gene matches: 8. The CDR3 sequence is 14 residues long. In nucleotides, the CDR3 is TGCAGCGTTTTGACAGGGGGCGCCGGGTATGGCTACACCTTC. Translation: CSVLTGGAGYGYTF.

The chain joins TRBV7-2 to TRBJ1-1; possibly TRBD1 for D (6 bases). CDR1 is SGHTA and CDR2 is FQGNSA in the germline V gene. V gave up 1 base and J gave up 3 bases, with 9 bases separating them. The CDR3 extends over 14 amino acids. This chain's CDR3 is CASSLGTGHTEAFF. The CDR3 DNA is TGTGCCAGCAGCTTAGGTACAGGGCACACTGAAGCTTTCTTT.

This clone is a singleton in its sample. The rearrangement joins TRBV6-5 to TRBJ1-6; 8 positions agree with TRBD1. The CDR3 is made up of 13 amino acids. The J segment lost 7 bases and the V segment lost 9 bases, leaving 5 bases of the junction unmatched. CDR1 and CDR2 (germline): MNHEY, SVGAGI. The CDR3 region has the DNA TGTGCCAGTTCGGGACAGGCGAATTCACCCCTCCACTTT. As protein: CASSGQANSPLHF.

CDR3 sequence: CASSPLWGASSYNSPLHF. In nucleotides, the CDR3 is TGTGCCAGCAGCCCCCTCTGGGGAGCGAGCTCCTATAATTCACCCCTCCACTTT. The chain couples TRBV5-8 to TRBJ1-6; D unclear. Germline loops: CDR1 SGHTS, CDR2 YDEGEE. Trimming left V 4 bases short and J 0 bases short, with 17 bases between. CDR3 length: 18 amino acids.

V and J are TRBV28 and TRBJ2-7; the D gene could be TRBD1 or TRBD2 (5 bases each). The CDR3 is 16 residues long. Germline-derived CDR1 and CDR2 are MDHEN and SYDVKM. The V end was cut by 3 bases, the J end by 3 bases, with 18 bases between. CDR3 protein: CASSFLGRDGLYEQYF. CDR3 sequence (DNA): TGTGCCAGCAGTTTTCTTGGACGGGACGGACTCTACGAGCAGTACTTC.

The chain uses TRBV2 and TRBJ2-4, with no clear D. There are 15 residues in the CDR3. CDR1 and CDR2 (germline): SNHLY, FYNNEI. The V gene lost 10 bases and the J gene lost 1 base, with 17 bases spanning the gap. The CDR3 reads CATSGPGRAKNIQYF. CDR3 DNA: TGTGCCACCTCCGGGCCCGGGCGGGCCAAAAACATTCAGTACTTC.

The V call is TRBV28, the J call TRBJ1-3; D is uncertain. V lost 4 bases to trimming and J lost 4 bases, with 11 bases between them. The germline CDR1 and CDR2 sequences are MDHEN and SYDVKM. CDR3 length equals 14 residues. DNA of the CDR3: TGTGCCAGCAGTTCCCGAGAAGGAGGAAACACCATATATTTT. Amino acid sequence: CASSSREGGNTIYF.

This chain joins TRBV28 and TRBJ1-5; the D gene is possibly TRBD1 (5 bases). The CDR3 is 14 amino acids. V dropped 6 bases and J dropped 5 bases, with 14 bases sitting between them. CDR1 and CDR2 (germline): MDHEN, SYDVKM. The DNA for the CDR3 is TGTGCCAGCAGCCCGGGGCGTAGGGATCAGCCCCAGCATTTT. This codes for CASSPGRRDQPQHF.

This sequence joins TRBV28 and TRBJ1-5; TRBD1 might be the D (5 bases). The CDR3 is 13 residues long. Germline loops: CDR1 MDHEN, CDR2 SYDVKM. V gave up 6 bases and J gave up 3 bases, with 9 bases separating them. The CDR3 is CASSRVSNQPQHF. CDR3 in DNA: TGTGCCAGCAGCAGGGTTTCCAATCAGCCCCAGCATTTT.

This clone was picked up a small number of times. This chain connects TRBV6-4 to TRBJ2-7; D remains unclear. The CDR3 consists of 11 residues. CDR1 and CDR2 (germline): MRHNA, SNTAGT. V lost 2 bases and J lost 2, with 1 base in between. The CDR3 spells CASSDTYEQYV. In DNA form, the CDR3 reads TGTGCCAGCAGTGACACCTACGAGCAGTACGTC.

CDR3 region: CASSESIAGGRETQYF. CDR3 bases: TGCGCCAGCAGTGAGTCGATCGCAGGGGGACGGGAGACCCAGTACTTC. The chain carries TRBV10-1 and TRBJ2-5; 7 bases line up with TRBD1. The CDR3 runs 16 residues. In germline, CDR1 is WNHNN, CDR2 SYGVQD (reference sequence). The J segment lost 5 bases and the V segment lost 0 bases, leaving 9 bases of the junction unmatched.

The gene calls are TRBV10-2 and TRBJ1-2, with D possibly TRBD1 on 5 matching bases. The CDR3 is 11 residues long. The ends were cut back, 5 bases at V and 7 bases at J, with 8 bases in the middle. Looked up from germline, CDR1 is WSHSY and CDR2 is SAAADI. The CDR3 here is CASSQGFGYTF. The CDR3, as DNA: TGCGCCAGCAGTCAGGGATTTGGCTACACCTTC.

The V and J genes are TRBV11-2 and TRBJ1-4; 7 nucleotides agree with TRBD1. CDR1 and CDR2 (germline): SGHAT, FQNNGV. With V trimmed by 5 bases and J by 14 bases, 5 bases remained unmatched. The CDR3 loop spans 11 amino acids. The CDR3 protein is CASSTRDSLFF. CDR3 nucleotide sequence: TGTGCCAGCAGCACCAGGGACAGTCTGTTTTTT.

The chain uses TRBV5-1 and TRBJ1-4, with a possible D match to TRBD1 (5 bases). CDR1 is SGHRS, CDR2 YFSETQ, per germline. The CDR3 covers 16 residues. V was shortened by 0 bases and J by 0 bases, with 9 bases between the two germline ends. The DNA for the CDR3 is TGCGCCAGCAGCTTGGCCCCACAGGCAACTAATGAAAAACTGTTTTTT. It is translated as CASSLAPQATNEKLFF.

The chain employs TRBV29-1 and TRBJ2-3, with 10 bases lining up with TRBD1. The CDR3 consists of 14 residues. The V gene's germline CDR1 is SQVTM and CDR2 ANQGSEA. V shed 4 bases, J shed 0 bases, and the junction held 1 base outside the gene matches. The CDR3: CSVGTGGSTDTQYF. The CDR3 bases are TGCAGCGTTGGGACAGGGGGTAGCACAGATACGCAGTATTTT.

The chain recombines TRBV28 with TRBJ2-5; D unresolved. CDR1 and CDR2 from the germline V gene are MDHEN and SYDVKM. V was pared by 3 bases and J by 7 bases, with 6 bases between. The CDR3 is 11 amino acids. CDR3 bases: TGTGCCAGCAGTTTCCACGGGACCCAGTACTTC. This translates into CASSFHGTQYF. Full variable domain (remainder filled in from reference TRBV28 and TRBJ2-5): DVKVTQSSRYLVKRTGEKVFLECVQDMDHENMFWYRQDPGLGLRLIYFSYDVKMKEKGDIPEGYSVSREKKERFSLILESASTNQTSMYLCASSFHGTQYFGPGTRLLVL.

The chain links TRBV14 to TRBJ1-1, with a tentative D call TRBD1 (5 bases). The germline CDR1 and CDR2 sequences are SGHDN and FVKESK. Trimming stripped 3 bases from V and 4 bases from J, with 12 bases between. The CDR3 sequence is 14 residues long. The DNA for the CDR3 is TGTGCCAGCAGCCAGCTCCGGGGGAGCACTGAAGCTTTCTTT. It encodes CASSQLRGSTEAFF. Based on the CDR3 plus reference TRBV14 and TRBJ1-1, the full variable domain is EAGVTQFPSHSVIEKGQTVTLRCDPISGHDNLYWYRRVMGKEIKFLLHFVKESKQDESGMPNNRFLAERTGGTYSTLKVQPAELEDSGVYFCASSQLRGSTEAFFGQGTRLTVV.

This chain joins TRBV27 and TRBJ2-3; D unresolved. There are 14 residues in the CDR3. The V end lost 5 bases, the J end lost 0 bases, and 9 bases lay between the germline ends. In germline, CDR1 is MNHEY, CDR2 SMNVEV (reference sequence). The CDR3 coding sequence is TGTGCCAGCAGTCGCCGACCTAGCACAGATACGCAGTATTTT. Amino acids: CASSRRPSTDTQYF.

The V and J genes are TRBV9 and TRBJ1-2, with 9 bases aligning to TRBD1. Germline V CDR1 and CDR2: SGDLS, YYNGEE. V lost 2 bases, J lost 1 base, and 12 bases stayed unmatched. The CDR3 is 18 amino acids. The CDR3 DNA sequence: TGTGCCAGCAGCGTCGCAAACCATCCGGGACAGGGTAACTATGGCTACACCTTC. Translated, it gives CASSVANHPGQGNYGYTF.

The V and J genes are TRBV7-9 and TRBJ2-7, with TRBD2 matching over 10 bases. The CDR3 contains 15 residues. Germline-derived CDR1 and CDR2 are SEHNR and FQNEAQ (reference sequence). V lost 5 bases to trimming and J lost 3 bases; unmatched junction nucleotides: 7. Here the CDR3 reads CASSATSGAYYEQYF. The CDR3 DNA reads TGTGCCAGCAGCGCCACTAGCGGGGCTTACTACGAGCAGTACTTC.

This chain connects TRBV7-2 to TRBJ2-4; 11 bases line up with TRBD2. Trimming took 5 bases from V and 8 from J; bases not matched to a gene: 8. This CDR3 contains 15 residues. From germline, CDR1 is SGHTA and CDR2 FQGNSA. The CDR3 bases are TGTGCCAGCAGCCCCACTAGCGGGAGATCTCACATTCAGTACTTC. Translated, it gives CASSPTSGRSHIQYF.

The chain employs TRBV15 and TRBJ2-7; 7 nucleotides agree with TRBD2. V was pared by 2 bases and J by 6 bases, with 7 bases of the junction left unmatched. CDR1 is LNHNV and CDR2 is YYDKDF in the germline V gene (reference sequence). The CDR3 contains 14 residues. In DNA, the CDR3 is TGTGCCACCAGCAGAAGGGACTATGTTTTCGAGCAGTACTTC. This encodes CATSRRDYVFEQYF.

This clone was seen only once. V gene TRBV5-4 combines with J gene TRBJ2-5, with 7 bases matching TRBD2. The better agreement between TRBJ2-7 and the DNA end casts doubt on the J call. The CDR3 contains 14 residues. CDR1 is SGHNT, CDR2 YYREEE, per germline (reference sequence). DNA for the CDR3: TGTGCCAGCAGCTGGGGGGACTACTCCTACGAGCAGTACTTC. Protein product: CASSWGDYSYEQYF.

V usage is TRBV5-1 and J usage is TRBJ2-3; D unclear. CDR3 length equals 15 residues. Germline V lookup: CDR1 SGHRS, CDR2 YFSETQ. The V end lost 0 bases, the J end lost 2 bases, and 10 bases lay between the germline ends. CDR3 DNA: TGCGCCAGCAGCTTGGCCCAAGGATCCACAGATACGCAGTATTTT. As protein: CASSLAQGSTDTQYF.

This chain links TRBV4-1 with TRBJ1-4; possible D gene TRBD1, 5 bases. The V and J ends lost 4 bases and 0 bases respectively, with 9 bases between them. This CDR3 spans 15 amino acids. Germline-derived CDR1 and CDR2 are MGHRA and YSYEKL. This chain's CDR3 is CASSRTIATNEKLFF. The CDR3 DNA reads TGCGCCAGCAGCCGGACAATAGCAACTAATGAAAAACTGTTTTTT.

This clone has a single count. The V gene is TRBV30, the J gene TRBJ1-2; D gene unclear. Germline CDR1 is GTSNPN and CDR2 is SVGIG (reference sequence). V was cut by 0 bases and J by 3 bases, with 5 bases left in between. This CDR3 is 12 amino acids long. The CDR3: CAWSVPDYGYTF. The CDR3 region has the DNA TGTGCCTGGAGTGTACCCGACTATGGCTACACCTTC.

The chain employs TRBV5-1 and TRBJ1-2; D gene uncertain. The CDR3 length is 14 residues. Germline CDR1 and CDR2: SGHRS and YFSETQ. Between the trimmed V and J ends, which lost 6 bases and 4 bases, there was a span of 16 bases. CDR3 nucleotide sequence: TGCGCCAGCACCCTGGACGGCGAGGCCTATGGCTACACCTTC. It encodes CASTLDGEAYGYTF.

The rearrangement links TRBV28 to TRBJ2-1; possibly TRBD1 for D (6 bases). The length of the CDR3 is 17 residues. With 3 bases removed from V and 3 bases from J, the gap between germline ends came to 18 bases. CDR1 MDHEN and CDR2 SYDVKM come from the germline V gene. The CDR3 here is CASSFRAQDSHYNEQFF. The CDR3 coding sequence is TGTGCCAGCAGTTTTAGGGCTCAGGACAGTCACTACAATGAGCAGTTCTTC.